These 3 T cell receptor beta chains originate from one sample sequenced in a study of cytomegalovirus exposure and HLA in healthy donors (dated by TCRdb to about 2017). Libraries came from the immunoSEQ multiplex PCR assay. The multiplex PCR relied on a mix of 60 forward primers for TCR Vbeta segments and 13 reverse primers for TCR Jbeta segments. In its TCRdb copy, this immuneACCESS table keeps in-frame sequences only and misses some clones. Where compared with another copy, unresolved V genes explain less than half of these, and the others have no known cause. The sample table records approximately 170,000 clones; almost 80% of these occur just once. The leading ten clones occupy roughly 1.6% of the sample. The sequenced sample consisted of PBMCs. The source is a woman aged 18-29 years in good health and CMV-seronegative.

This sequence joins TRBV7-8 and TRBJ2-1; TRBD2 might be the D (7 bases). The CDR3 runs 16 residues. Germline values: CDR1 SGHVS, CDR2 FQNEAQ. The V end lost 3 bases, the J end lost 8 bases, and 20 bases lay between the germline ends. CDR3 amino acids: CASSLSVRGGFDEQFF. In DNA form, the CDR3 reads TGTGCCAGCAGCTTGAGCGTCAGGGGAGGGTTCGATGAGCAGTTCTTC. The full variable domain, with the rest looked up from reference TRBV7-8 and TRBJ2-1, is GAGVSQSPRYKVAKRGQDVALRCDPISGHVSLFWYQQALGQGPEFLTYFQNEAQLDKSGLPSDRFFAERPEGSVSTLKIQRTQQEDSAVYLCASSLSVRGGFDEQFFGPGTRLTVL.

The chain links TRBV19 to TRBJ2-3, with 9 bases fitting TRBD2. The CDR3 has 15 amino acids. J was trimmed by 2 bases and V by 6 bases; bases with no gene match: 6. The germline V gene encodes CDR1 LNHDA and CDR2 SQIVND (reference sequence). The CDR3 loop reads CASRLAGDFTDTQYF. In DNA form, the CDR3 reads TGTGCCAGTAGATTAGCGGGGGACTTCACAGATACGCAGTATTTT.

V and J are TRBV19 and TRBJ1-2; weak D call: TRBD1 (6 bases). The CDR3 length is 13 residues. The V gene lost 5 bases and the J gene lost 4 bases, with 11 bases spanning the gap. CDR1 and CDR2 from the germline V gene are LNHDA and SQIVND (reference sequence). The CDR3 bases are TGTGCCAGTAGTCTAGGACAGACCTATGGCTACACCTTC. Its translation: CASSLGQTYGYTF.